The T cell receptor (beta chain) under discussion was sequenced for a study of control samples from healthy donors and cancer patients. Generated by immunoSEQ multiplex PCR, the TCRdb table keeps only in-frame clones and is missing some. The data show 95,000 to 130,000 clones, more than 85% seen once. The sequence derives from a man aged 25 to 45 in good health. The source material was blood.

Here the CDR3 DNA reads TGCGCCAGCAGCTTGGCCTGGGGGACTGAAGCTTTCTTT. Encoded protein: CASSLAWGTEAFF. V usage is TRBV5-1 and J usage is TRBJ1-1, with a possible D match to TRBD1 (5 bases). Deletions cut 0 bases from V and 5 bases from J, with 8 bases between. Germline CDR1 and CDR2: SGHRS and YFSETQ. The CDR3 is 13 residues long.